The next 24 T cell receptor beta chains were all read from a single sample in a study of blood T cell repertoires in COVID-19. This table comes from immunoSEQ multiplex PCR, and its TCRdb copy is limited to in-frame clones, with some not included. The sample has roughly 250,000 clones, 90% seen once. Material for sequencing was peripheral blood. These receptors originate from a middle-aged woman with acute or convalescent COVID-19.

This rearrangement joins TRBV6-5 to TRBJ2-7; maybe TRBD1 (6 bases). The CDR3 is 13 amino acids. CDR1 and CDR2 (germline): MNHEY, SVGAGI. The V end lost 5 bases, the J end lost 4 bases, and 12 bases lay between the germline ends. This chain's CDR3 is CASSPTGFYEQYV. The CDR3 DNA sequence: TGTGCCAGCAGTCCAACAGGGTTTTACGAGCAGTACGTC.

The chain uses TRBV19 and TRBJ2-2; unclear D gene. CDR1 is LNHDA and CDR2 is SQIVND in the germline V gene (reference sequence). The CDR3 is made up of 17 amino acids. V lost 2 bases and J 0 bases, leaving 13 bases between the germline ends. The CDR3 region has the DNA TGTGCCAGTAGTATAATCCACAGATCAACGAACACCGGGGAGCTGTTTTTT. Protein sequence: CASSIIHRSTNTGELFF. Full variable domain (rest looked up from reference TRBV19 and TRBJ2-2): DGGITQSPKYLFRKEGQNVTLSCEQNLNHDAMYWYRQDPGQGLRLIYYSQIVNDFQKGDIAEGYSVSREKKESFPLTVTSAQKNPTAFYLCASSIIHRSTNTGELFFGEGSRLTVL.

This sequence joins TRBV9 and TRBJ2-2; 10 bases are a match to TRBD2. V dropped 6 bases and J dropped 0; count of bases not matched to a gene: 14. The CDR3 contains 19 residues. Germline CDR1 reads SGDLS; CDR2 reads YYNGEE. CDR3 bases: TGTGCCAGCACCGCCCATAGCGGGGGGCCGAGCCCGAACACCGGGGAGCTGTTTTTT. Translated: CASTAHSGGPSPNTGELFF.

The chain recombines TRBV7-6 with TRBJ1-5; the match to TRBD1 covers 8 bases. This CDR3 is 16 amino acids long. Germline V gene data show CDR1 as SGHVS and CDR2 as FNYEAQ. V shed 1 base and J 2 bases; nucleotides not matched to a gene: 4. CDR3 in DNA: TGTGCCAGCAGCTTAGGTCCGGGACAGGGCAATCAGCCCCAGCATTTT. Translation: CASSLGPGQGNQPQHF.

The rearrangement uses TRBV6-2 or TRBV6-3 and TRBJ1-2; 7 positions agree with TRBD1. V trimming: 2 bases; J trimming: 4 bases; junction bases outside the gene matches: 4. This CDR3 has 14 residues. The germline CDR1 and CDR2 sequences are MNHEY and SVGEGT. The CDR3: CASSYADRAYGYTF. CDR3 in DNA: TGTGCCAGCAGTTACGCTGACAGGGCCTATGGCTACACCTTC.

The J gene is TRBJ2-4, the V gene TRBV2; possibly TRBD2 for D (6 bases). CDR1 is SNHLY, CDR2 FYNNEI, per germline. V was pared by 6 bases and J by 7 bases, with 19 bases between. The CDR3 extends over 15 amino acids. The CDR3 is CASRTSVGAGNIQYF. The CDR3 bases are TGTGCCAGCAGGACATCCGTCGGGGCGGGGAACATTCAGTACTTC.

This clone showed up just once. This chain links TRBV15 with TRBJ1-1, with a possible D match to TRBD1 (5 bases). The CDR3 loop spans 13 amino acids. Germline-derived CDR1 and CDR2 are LNHNV and YYDKDF (reference sequence). Trimming left V 5 bases short and J 5 bases short, with 12 bases between. CDR3 DNA: TGTGCCACCAGCTTGTATGGGGGGACTGAAGCTTTCTTT. Protein: CATSLYGGTEAFF. Filled out from reference TRBV15 and TRBJ1-1, the complete variable domain reads DAMVIQNPRYQVTQFGKPVTLSCSQTLNHNVMYWYQQKSSQAPKLLFHYYDKDFNNEADTPDNFQSRRPNTSFCFLDIRSPGLGDTAMYLCATSLYGGTEAFFGQGTRLTVV.

This chain links TRBV5-6 with TRBJ1-1, with 7 positions matching TRBD1. Germline V gene data show CDR1 as SGHDT and CDR2 as YYEEEE. The CDR3 totals 17 residues. Trimming cost V 0 bases and J 5 bases; bases outside gene matches: 13. CDR3 sequence reads: CASSLGRTGSGATEAFF. CDR3 nucleotides: TGTGCCAGCAGCTTGGGTAGGACAGGTTCGGGGGCTACTGAAGCTTTCTTT. The entire variable domain, with the rest obtained from reference TRBV5-6 and TRBJ1-1, is as follows: DAGVTQSPTHLIKTRGQQVTLRCSPKSGHDTVSWYQQALGQGPQFIFQYYEEEERQRGNFPDRFSGHQFPNYSSELNVNALLLGDSALYLCASSLGRTGSGATEAFFGQGTRLTVV.

The V call is TRBV20-1, the J call TRBJ2-1; no reliable D call. This CDR3 spans 11 amino acids. V was shortened by 6 bases and J by 10 bases, with 13 bases between the two germline ends. Germline CDR1 is DFQATT and CDR2 is SNEGSKA (reference sequence). CDR3 in amino acids: CSACPELEQFF. CDR3 DNA: TGCAGTGCCTGTCCTGAACTGGAGCAGTTCTTC.

Only a few counts were recorded for this clone. The chain employs TRBV2 and TRBJ2-2; 12 bases map to TRBD1. The CDR3 runs to 19 residues. V shed 3 bases, J shed 3 bases, and the junction held 11 bases outside the gene matches. Germline values: CDR1 SNHLY, CDR2 FYNNEI. The CDR3 bases are TGTGCCAGCAGTGAGAGGGGACAGGGGGCGCCGCTTTACACCGGGGAGCTGTTTTTT. As protein: CASSERGQGAPLYTGELFF.

The chain joins TRBV29-1 to TRBJ2-5; D gene ambiguous. The CDR3 sequence is 11 residues long. V gave up 4 bases and J gave up 3 bases, with 6 bases separating them. The V gene's germline CDR1 is SQVTM and CDR2 ANQGSEA. For the CDR3, the DNA is TGCAGCGTTGGGAGAGAAGAGACCCAGTACTTC. It translates to CSVGREETQYF.

The chain carries TRBV7-7 and TRBJ2-5, with 9 bases that match TRBD1. CDR3 length: 15 residues. V shed 5 bases and J 5 bases; nucleotides not matched to a gene: 9. Germline V gene sequence: CDR1 SSHAT, CDR2 FNYEAQ (reference sequence). The CDR3 nucleotides are TGTGCCAGCAGCCCGAACAGGGGGCTCGGGGAGACCCAGTACTTC. Protein product: CASSPNRGLGETQYF.

This clone came up once. This chain joins TRBV7-9 and TRBJ1-2; D possibly corresponds to TRBD1 (6 bases). Deletions cut 3 bases from V and 4 bases from J, with 12 bases between. This CDR3 spans 14 amino acids. The germline V gene has CDR1 SEHNR and CDR2 FQNEAQ (reference sequence). The DNA for the CDR3 is TGTGCCAGCAGCTTGGGGGCAGGGGTCTATGGCTACACCTTC. This sequence encodes CASSLGAGVYGYTF.

The gene calls are TRBV4-1 and TRBJ2-1, with D possibly being TRBD1 (6 bases). Trimming removed 1 base from V and 8 bases from J, with 9 bases in between. Germline values: CDR1 MGHRA, CDR2 YSYEKL. This CDR3 region has 13 residues. The CDR3 is CASSQAGVDEQFF. The CDR3 coding sequence is TGCGCCAGCAGCCAAGCAGGGGTGGATGAGCAGTTCTTC.

The DNA for the CDR3 is TGCAGCGTTGAAAGCTTCCAAGCTTTCTTT. Its translation: CSVESFQAFF. V gene TRBV29-1 combines with J gene TRBJ1-1; no clear D. Between the trimmed V and J ends, which lost 2 bases and 9 bases, there was a span of 7 bases. Germline V gives CDR1 SQVTM, CDR2 ANQGSEA. The CDR3 contains 10 residues.

The chain carries TRBV30 and TRBJ1-2, with TRBD1 as a possible D gene (6 bases). This CDR3 is built from 13 residues. V lost 2 bases, J lost 10 bases, and 17 bases lay in between. Germline V gene data show CDR1 as GTSNPN and CDR2 as SVGIG (reference sequence). The DNA of the CDR3 is TGTGCCTGGAGTTCACAGGGAAGAACGGACTACACCTTC. Translation gives CAWSSQGRTDYTF.

The gene calls are TRBV29-1 and TRBJ1-2, with D possibly being TRBD1 (6 bases). Germline CDR1 reads SQVTM; CDR2 reads ANQGSEA. V lost 3 bases to trimming and J lost 8 bases, with 10 bases between them. The CDR3 runs 11 residues. The CDR3 region has the DNA TGCAGCGTTGATTTACAGGGCGGCTACACCTTC. Its translation: CSVDLQGGYTF.

The V and J genes are TRBV4-1 and TRBJ1-6; possibly TRBD1 for D (6 bases). V was pared by 0 bases and J by 14 bases, with 23 bases between. The CDR3 sequence is 17 residues long. CDR1 and CDR2 from the germline V gene are MGHRA and YSYEKL. The chain's CDR3 is CASSQDRVGQLVVALHF. CDR3 DNA: TGCGCCAGCAGCCAAGATAGGGTCGGACAGTTAGTCGTGGCCCTCCACTTT.

The chain joins TRBV23-1 to TRBJ1-5; TRBD1 agrees at 8 bases. TRBV23-1 is an ORF for which the function is uncertain. V lost 3 bases to trimming and J lost 2 bases; unmatched junction nucleotides: 9. The CDR3 runs 17 residues. The CDR3 loop reads CASSHVPPTGGNQPQHF. CDR3 nucleotide sequence: TGCGCCAGCAGTCACGTCCCACCGACAGGGGGCAATCAGCCCCAGCATTTT.

In the case of this clone: The identical CDR3 is also encoded by other nucleotide sequences in the sample. This chain connects TRBV3-1 (or the pseudogene TRBV3-2) to TRBJ2-1, with 11 bases identical to TRBD2. CDR1 is LGHDT, CDR2 YNNKEL, per germline (reference sequence). Unmatched junction bases numbered 4, after V lost 2 bases and J lost 4 bases. The CDR3 is 16 residues long. CDR3 DNA: TGTGCCAGCAGCCAAACTAGCGGGGGTCCGTACAATGAGCAGTTCTTC. Its translation: CASSQTSGGPYNEQFF.

This chain uses TRBV30 with TRBJ1-1; 9 positions match TRBD1. The J segment lost 2 bases and the V segment lost 3 bases, leaving 4 bases of the junction unmatched. Germline CDR1 is GTSNPN and CDR2 is SVGIG (reference sequence). The CDR3 is 14 amino acids. The CDR3 region is CAWSGDRANTEAFF. CDR3 nucleotides: TGTGCCTGGAGCGGGGACAGGGCCAACACTGAAGCTTTCTTT.

The V call is TRBV10-3, the J call TRBJ1-1, with 8 bases fitting TRBD1. The CDR3 extends over 15 amino acids. Germline V gives CDR1 ENHRY, CDR2 SYGVKD. The ends lost 2 bases at V and 4 bases at J; junction bases unmatched: 6. The CDR3 spells CAISEVRGQGTEAFF. The CDR3 DNA follows: TGTGCCATCAGTGAGGTCAGAGGACAGGGCACTGAAGCTTTCTTT.

This clone was seen just once. V and J are TRBV3-1 (or the pseudogene TRBV3-2) and TRBJ2-2; no reliable D call. Germline V gives CDR1 LGHDT, CDR2 YNNKEL (reference sequence). The CDR3 is 11 residues long. Trimming removed 7 bases from V and 3 bases from J, with 3 bases in between. CDR3 DNA: TGTGCCAGCACTTACACCGGGGAGCTGTTTTTT. Translating it yields CASTYTGELFF.

The chain recombines TRBV11-2 with TRBJ2-2, with 11 bases identical to TRBD1. The length of the CDR3 is 19 residues. Trimming took 1 base from V and 5 from J; bases not matched to a gene: 12. The germline gives CDR1 SGHAT, CDR2 FQNNGV. The DNA for the CDR3 is TGTGCCAGCAGCTTAGGATTCGGGGGACAGGGGGTCCCAACCGGGGAGCTGTTTTTT. It specifies CASSLGFGGQGVPTGELFF.